This T cell receptor (beta chain) was documented in a study of T-cell reconstitution after alpha-beta-depleted transplantation in children listed by TCRdb under 2016. General notes on the study: The study quantitatively tracked T-cell immune reconstitution after TCRalphabeta/CD19-depleted allogeneic hematopoietic cell transplantation in children using TCR repertoire profiling.

As for this clonotype: The antigen it recognizes is unknown. Nothing much larger sits one base from this clone, and base qualities are not available.

The meaning of the sample's treatment or condition label: allogeneic hematopoietic cell transplantation with graft depleted of TCRalphabeta T cells and CD19 B cells. Transplant recipients were children who received TCRalphabeta/CD19-depleted allogeneic hematopoietic cell grafts. Library method: PCR. Sequencing used an Illumina HiSeq 2500. TCR libraries were prepared with molecular barcoding, using unique molecular identifiers to normalize TCRbeta repertoire quantification. In-frame beta chains were kept once TCRdb had trimmed the public reads at Q25 with fastp and called clones with MiXCR. Rows are combined by CDR3 protein, so each entry shows the most common genes and DNA. The sample data list 200,000 to 250,000 distinct CDR3 sequences, and roughly 10% of these were observed just once. Jointly, the top ten make up approximately 28% of the sample. What the work shows at the level of the full study, not this receptor alone: The high TCRbeta diversity at day 60 in some patients was ascribed to recipient T cells and intrathymic progenitors that had survived conditioning. Over the following months the frequencies of hyperexpanded clones went down, and after one year T-cell counts and TCRbeta diversity were mostly credited to newly produced T cells. The apparently early alphabetaT-cell count recovery about two months after transplant was reportedly dependent on only several hundred rapidly expanded clones derived from non-depleted graft cells.

V ends up 5 bases short and J 3 bases short, with an unmatched junction base count of 6. The germline V gene yields SGHTA for CDR1 and FQGNSA for CDR2. The CDR3, cysteine through phenylalanine, is 14 amino acids long. The CDR3 DNA has 42 bases and is translated from base 1. The sequenced sample was PBMCs, obtained before TCRalphabeta/CD19-depleted stem cell transplant. The sequence joins TRBV7-2 to TRBJ2-5, and TRBD2 matches 7 of the central bases. This TCR was recovered from a child under two years old with acute myeloid leukemia, due to receive a stem cell transplant. The CDR3 sequence is CASSTKAGEETQYF. The DNA reads as follows: TGTGCCAGCAGCACCAAGGCGGGAGAAGAGACCCAGTACTTC.